This entry lists 32 T cell receptor beta chains sequenced from one sample in a study of Ad26.COV2.S vaccination and SARS-CoV-2 variants. Regarding treatment: roughly 18 received Ad26.COV2.S at low or high dose, single or two shots; about 5 received placebo; per-sample allocation not given. On day 63 after the first injection, vaccine and placebo recipients gave samples. This table comes from immunoSEQ multiplex PCR, and its TCRdb copy is limited to in-frame clones, with some not included. The sample holds 400,000 to 450,000 clones; 75% to 95% are singletons and the top ten take roughly an eighth. This material consisted of peripheral blood, taken in a trial of Ad26.COV2.S vaccine versus placebo. These receptors came from a person between 18 and 65 years old who received the Ad26.COV2.S COVID-19 vaccine or a placebo.

In regard to this clone: Different DNA sequences within this sample yield the same CDR3. V usage is TRBV6-5 and J usage is TRBJ2-1; 8 nucleotides match TRBD2. After removal of 7 bases from V and 2 bases from J, the junction contained 7 bases not matched to a gene. Germline V gene sequence: CDR1 MNHEY, CDR2 SVGAGI. The CDR3 loop spans 15 amino acids. CDR3 in DNA: TGTGCCAGCACTACCGGGACTAGAGCCTACAATGAGCAGTTCTTC. Protein: CASTTGTRAYNEQFF.

The chain links TRBV12-5 to TRBJ1-3; D uncertain. This CDR3 spans 15 amino acids. Deletions cut 1 base from V and 4 bases from J, with 11 bases between. CDR1 and CDR2 (germline): LGHNT, FRNRAP. The CDR3 sequence is CASGLDPWRGNTIYF. As DNA, the CDR3 is TGTGCTAGTGGTTTGGACCCCTGGAGGGGAAACACCATATATTTT.

This sequence joins TRBV5-6 and TRBJ2-2; D remains ambiguous. Between the trimmed V and J ends, which lost 0 bases and 6 bases, there was a span of 0 bases. Germline V gene data show CDR1 as SGHDT and CDR2 as YYEEEE. This CDR3 has 11 amino acids. The CDR3 spells CASSLAGELFF. The CDR3 DNA reads TGTGCCAGCAGCTTGGCCGGGGAGCTGTTTTTT.

This clone occurred once. The J gene is TRBJ2-1, the V gene TRBV2; D gene uncertain. V was cut by 3 bases and J by 4 bases, with 10 bases left in between. CDR3 length: 14 amino acids. Per germline, CDR1 SNHLY and CDR2 FYNNEI. Written as DNA, the CDR3 is TGTGCCAGCAGTGATAGTGTGGGATACAATGAGCAGTTCTTC. Its translation is CASSDSVGYNEQFF.

This chain joins TRBV7-9 and TRBJ2-7, with TRBD1 matching over 9 bases. Per the germline V gene, CDR1 is SEHNR and CDR2 is FQNEAQ (reference sequence). V shed 5 bases, J shed 7 bases, and the junction held 9 bases outside the gene matches. The CDR3 runs to 14 residues. The CDR3 here is CASSLGQGLGEQYF. DNA for the CDR3: TGTGCCAGCAGCCTGGGACAGGGTCTTGGGGAGCAGTACTTC.

The gene calls are TRBV2 and TRBJ1-1, with TRBD1 as a possible D gene (5 bases). Trimming took off 6 bases at V and 4 bases at J, with 9 bases between the two ends. The CDR3 spans 12 residues. CDR1 is SNHLY and CDR2 is FYNNEI in the germline V gene. CDR3 sequence: CASRQAATEAFF. CDR3 nucleotide sequence: TGTGCCAGCAGACAGGCGGCCACTGAAGCTTTCTTT.

The DNA of the CDR3 is TGTGCCAGCAGCTTTAATCCGCAGCCCTTGAGAGATGGCTACACCTTC. Translating it yields CASSFNPQPLRDGYTF. The chain links TRBV11-2 to TRBJ1-2; no clear D. The CDR3 length is 16 residues. From germline, CDR1 is SGHAT and CDR2 FQNNGV. The ends were cut back, 3 bases at V and 6 bases at J, with 20 bases in the middle.

This chain joins TRBV30 and TRBJ2-1; the match to TRBD2 covers 11 bases. The V segment lost 0 bases and the J segment 9 bases; nucleotides outside the gene matches: 7. CDR1 and CDR2 from the germline V gene are GTSNPN and SVGIG (reference sequence). This CDR3 has 15 residues. Here the CDR3 DNA reads TGTGCCTGGAGTGTACAATGGCTAGCGGGAGGTGAGCAGTTCTTC. As protein: CAWSVQWLAGGEQFF.

This rearrangement joins TRBV18 to TRBJ2-1; 7 nucleotides match TRBD2. V dropped 6 bases and J dropped 8; count of bases not matched to a gene: 4. There are 12 residues in the CDR3. CDR1 and CDR2 from the germline V gene are KGHSH and LQKENI. The CDR3 region has the DNA TGTGCCAGCTCCCGGCGGGGGTATGAGCAGTTCTTC. Translation gives CASSRRGYEQFF.

J is TRBJ1-2 and V is TRBV6-1; the D is unclear. Trimming shortened V by 2 bases and J by 10 bases, and 11 bases separated the two germline ends. This CDR3 comprises 12 residues. The germline gives CDR1 MNHNS, CDR2 SASEGT. CDR3 nucleotides: TGTGCCAGCAGTGAAAGGCCGGCCCCCTACACCTTC. The encoded protein is CASSERPAPYTF.

The chain links TRBV29-1 to TRBJ2-2; perhaps TRBD1 as D (5 bases). The ends were cut back, 4 bases at V and 3 bases at J, with 9 bases in the middle. The CDR3 sequence is 13 residues long. The germline V gene has CDR1 SQVTM and CDR2 ANQGSEA. In nucleotides, the CDR3 is TGCAGCGTTGGACAGCGATACACCGGGGAGCTGTTTTTT. Protein: CSVGQRYTGELFF.

The chain employs TRBV7-2 and TRBJ1-5; D gene ambiguous. The CDR3 is 15 residues long. CDR1 is SGHTA, CDR2 FQGNSA, per germline. V lost 0 bases to trimming and J lost 5 bases, with 11 bases between them. The CDR3 spells CASSLAGRIDQPQHF. CDR3 bases: TGTGCCAGCAGCTTAGCTGGCAGAATAGATCAGCCCCAGCATTTT.

The genes are TRBV6-2 or TRBV6-3 and TRBJ1-5; D unclear. The germline gives CDR1 MNHEY, CDR2 SVGEGT. CDR3 length equals 13 residues. Deletions cut 5 bases from V and 7 bases from J, with 12 bases between. The CDR3 nucleotides are TGTGCCAGCAGTCTACAGAATGTCCAGCCCCAGCATTTT. Its protein product is CASSLQNVQPQHF.

The V gene is TRBV5-4, the J gene TRBJ1-2; 7 bases are shared with TRBD1. J gave up 8 bases and V 2 bases, and 9 bases lay outside the gene matches. Germline-derived CDR1 and CDR2 are SGHNT and YYREEE (reference sequence). This CDR3 spans 14 amino acids. The CDR3 region is CASSLVGRQGGYTF. CDR3 in DNA: TGTGCCAGCAGCTTAGTAGGGAGACAGGGAGGCTACACCTTC.

In this sample, this clone turned up once. This chain joins TRBV18 and TRBJ1-1, with D unresolved. The CDR3 sequence is 13 residues long. The ends were cut back, 5 bases at V and 1 base at J, with 8 bases in the middle. Germline V CDR1 and CDR2: KGHSH, LQKENI. DNA for the CDR3: TGTGCCAGCTCAGAAGGAGAGAACACTGAAGCTTTCTTT. Protein sequence: CASSEGENTEAFF.

The V and J genes are TRBV30 and TRBJ2-7; D is unclear. V dropped 1 base and J dropped 0 bases, with 7 bases sitting between them. Per the germline V gene, CDR1 is GTSNPN and CDR2 is SVGIG (reference sequence). This CDR3 has 13 residues. The CDR3 sequence is CAWSDPGSYEQYF. CDR3 sequence (DNA): TGTGCCTGGAGTGACCCAGGCTCCTACGAGCAGTACTTC.

This chain joins TRBV6-5 and TRBJ2-7; D possibly corresponds to TRBD1 (6 bases). The length of the CDR3 is 14 residues. Trimming took 2 bases from V and 1 from J, leaving 9 bases between them. The germline gives CDR1 MNHEY, CDR2 SVGAGI. The DNA of the CDR3 is TGTGCCAGCAGTTACGCTACAGGGTCCTACGAGCAGTACTTC. Its protein is CASSYATGSYEQYF.

The V gene is TRBV19, the J gene TRBJ2-1, with D perhaps given as TRBD1 or TRBD2 (5 bases each). This CDR3 is 14 amino acids long. Trimming pared 5 bases from V and 9 bases from J, leaving 17 bases between. Germline V lookup: CDR1 LNHDA, CDR2 SQIVND (reference sequence). CDR3 residues: CASSQSRAGSEQFF. CDR3 nucleotides: TGTGCCAGTAGTCAATCCAGAGCAGGGAGTGAGCAGTTCTTC.

V and J are TRBV20-1 and TRBJ2-7; D might be TRBD2 (6 bases). CDR3 size: 14 residues. V was shortened by 3 bases and J by 6 bases, with 18 bases between the two germline ends. The germline V gene encodes CDR1 DFQATT and CDR2 SNEGSKA (reference sequence). The CDR3 region has the DNA TGCAGTGCTAGTAGGGGTAGCGGAGGTACCGAGCAGTACTTC. It is translated as CSASRGSGGTEQYF.

The rearrangement joins TRBV27 to TRBJ2-1, with TRBD2 matching over 9 bases. The germline CDR1 and CDR2 sequences are MNHEY and SMNVEV (reference sequence). Trimming removed 2 bases from V and 4 bases from J; junction bases left unmatched: 3. The CDR3 runs to 15 residues. The CDR3 coding sequence is TGTGCCAGCAGTTTAGCTAGCGGGGTTTACAATGAGCAGTTCTTC. Amino acids: CASSLASGVYNEQFF.

The V gene is TRBV24-1, the J gene TRBJ1-1; D gene ambiguous. The germline V and J ends were trimmed by 7 bases and 6 bases, with 8 bases remaining between them. The CDR3 consists of 11 residues. Germline-derived CDR1 and CDR2 are KGHDR and SFDVKD. CDR3 nucleotide sequence: TGTGCCACCAGCCAAAGACCTGAAGCTTTCTTT. Translated, it gives CATSQRPEAFF.

The chain has TRBV6-2 or TRBV6-3 and TRBJ2-5; 11 positions match TRBD2. Germline V lookup: CDR1 MNHEY, CDR2 SVGEGT. The CDR3 is 16 amino acids. Trimming at V came to 5 bases and at J to 0 bases, leaving 5 bases not matched to a gene. DNA of the CDR3: TGTGCCAGCAGTGTAGGGACTAGCGGTTACCAAGAGACCCAGTACTTC. Translating gives CASSVGTSGYQETQYF.

V usage is TRBV6-1 and J usage is TRBJ1-4, with no clear D. The CDR3 is made up of 17 amino acids. CDR1 is MNHNS, CDR2 SASEGT, per germline. The V gene lost 3 bases and the J gene lost 0 bases, with 14 bases spanning the gap. The CDR3 loop reads CASSDNPPTTTNEKLFF. The CDR3 nucleotides read TGTGCCAGCAGTGATAACCCCCCTACGACAACTAATGAAAAACTGTTTTTT.

This clone was detected only once. In DNA, the CDR3 is TGTGCCAGCAGGACAGGGGACAATCAGCCCCAGCATTTT. Its protein product is CASRTGDNQPQHF. The rearrangement uses TRBV6-6 and TRBJ1-5; 8 nucleotides line up with TRBD1. Germline V gives CDR1 MNHNY, CDR2 SVGAGI (reference sequence). The V segment lost 6 bases and the J segment 3 bases; nucleotides outside the gene matches: 1. The CDR3 spans 13 residues.

The genes are TRBV5-5 and TRBJ1-5; D unclear. The CDR3 is 13 amino acids. CDR1 and CDR2 from the germline V gene are SGHKS and YYEKEE (reference sequence). Trimming shortened V by 1 base and J by 7 bases, and 9 bases separated the two germline ends. CDR3 nucleotide sequence: TGTGCCAGCAGCTTGATGGGAGAACAGCCCCAGCATTTT. Translated, it gives CASSLMGEQPQHF.

The chain links TRBV5-4 to TRBJ2-4; TRBD1 matches 10 bases. After removal of 4 bases from V and 3 bases from J, the junction contained 4 bases not matched to a gene. CDR3 length: 15 amino acids. Germline lookup yields CDR1 SGHNT and CDR2 YYREEE (reference sequence). In nucleotides, the CDR3 is TGTGCCAGCAGCAGAGGACAGGGGGGCAAAAACATTCAGTACTTC. It encodes CASSRGQGGKNIQYF.

The CDR3 here is CAISERGGTSSYEQYF. The CDR3 nucleotides read TGTGCCATCAGTGAAAGGGGGGGGACTAGCAGCTACGAGCAGTACTTC. This chain connects TRBV10-3 to TRBJ2-7; the match to TRBD2 covers 9 bases. Trimming cost V 3 bases and J 3 bases; bases outside gene matches: 9. The CDR3 has 16 residues. The V gene's germline CDR1 is ENHRY and CDR2 SYGVKD.

This sequence joins TRBV5-8 and TRBJ2-7; D is unresolved. The CDR3 has 13 residues. Germline CDR1 and CDR2: SGHTS and YDEGEE. Trimming left V 1 base short and J 4 bases short, with 9 bases between. CDR3 residues: CASSLISFYEQYF. In DNA form, the CDR3 reads TGTGCCAGCAGCTTGATAAGTTTTTACGAGCAGTACTTC. Together with reference TRBV5-8 and TRBJ2-7, the CDR3 gives the full variable domain: EAGVTQSPTHLIKTRGQQATLRCSPISGHTSVYWYQQALGLGLQFLLWYDEGEERNRGNFPPRFSGRQFPNYSSELNVNALELEDSALYLCASSLISFYEQYFGPGTRLTVT.

The rearrangement uses TRBV7-2 and TRBJ2-3, with D possibly being TRBD1 (6 bases). The germline gives CDR1 SGHTA, CDR2 FQGNSA. Trimming took 0 bases from V and 6 from J, leaving 10 bases between them. The CDR3 has 14 amino acids. This CDR3 reads CASSLAGAWDTQYF. CDR3 sequence (DNA): TGTGCCAGCAGCTTAGCGGGGGCTTGGGATACGCAGTATTTT.

V gene TRBV4-1 combines with J gene TRBJ2-3, with 7 bases that match TRBD2. CDR1 MGHRA and CDR2 YSYEKL come from the germline V gene. V lost 0 bases and J lost 6; bases outside the gene matches: 6. The CDR3 loop spans 15 amino acids. Here the CDR3 DNA reads TGCGCCAGCAGCCAAGATCCGCGGGAGACCGATACGCAGTATTTT. It is translated as CASSQDPRETDTQYF.

The chain uses TRBV25-1 and TRBJ2-5, with TRBD1 identical over 9 bases. V gave up 7 bases and J gave up 2 bases; unmatched junction bases: 5. The CDR3 sequence is 14 residues long. The germline gives CDR1 MGHDK, CDR2 SYGVNS. CDR3 bases: TGTGCCAGCAACTTCGACAGGGGGCAAGAGACCCAGTACTTC. Amino acid sequence: CASNFDRGQETQYF.

The V call is TRBV20-1, the J call TRBJ1-2; 9 nucleotides agree with TRBD1. This CDR3 is 11 amino acids long. CDR1 is DFQATT and CDR2 is SNEGSKA in the germline V gene (reference sequence). Unmatched junction bases numbered 3, after V lost 4 bases and J lost 9 bases. DNA for the CDR3: TGCAGTGCTATGGACAGGGGTAGCTACACCTTC. Protein: CSAMDRGSYTF.